This T cell receptor (beta chain) was sequenced in a study of T-cell reconstitution after alpha-beta-depleted transplantation in children. Unique molecular identifiers were incorporated into the prepared TCRbeta library. A single record per CDR3 protein comes from TCRdb applying MiXCR to the PCR reads. The sample includes about 540,000 distinct CDR3 sequences, approximately 20% seen only once; the top ten take roughly 3.3%. This clonotype was detected many times. The input for sequencing was PBMCs from the stem cell graft donor, taken from the stem cell graft. The sequence was collected from a human donor who donated a stem cell graft to a child with acute lymphoblastic leukemia.

The CDR3: CASSSGKDRLNTEAFF. Written as DNA, the CDR3 is TGCGCCAGCAGCTCGGGGAAGGACCGGTTGAACACTGAAGCTTTCTTT. This chain uses TRBV5-1 with TRBJ1-1; D is uncertain. V shed 3 bases and J shed 0 bases, with 15 bases lying between them. The CDR3 runs 16 residues. Germline CDR1 and CDR2: SGHRS and YFSETQ.